This T cell receptor beta chain was sequenced in a study of cytomegalovirus exposure and HLA in healthy donors. With 60 Vbeta and 13 Jbeta primers, the PCR was carried out. Sequencing used immunoSEQ multiplex PCR; TCRdb keeps in-frame clones, though not all of them. The table lists about 160,000 clones, 60% to 85% of them singletons. For this clone: The antigen is undetermined.

Points from the study as a whole: Analysis was performed later, and it showed HLA-associated TCR beta chains to be more clonally expanded than equally common others. Prediction of most subjects' HLA-A and HLA-B alleles by TCR beta sequences was reportedly accurate.

The CDR3 extends over 13 amino acids. The junction had 10 bases not matched to a gene; V was cut back by 8 bases and J by 7 bases. Germline V gene sequence: CDR1 MGHRA, CDR2 YSYEKL. The source is a man between 25 and 39 years old in good health and CMV-seropositive. This chain joins TRBV4-1 and TRBJ2-7; 8 bases agree with TRBD1. Sequencing used PBMCs. For the CDR3, the DNA is TGCGCCAGCCGTGGACAGGGTTCGGAGGAGCAGTACTTC. Its protein product is CASRGQGSEEQYF.